This is a list of T cell receptor beta chains from one sample in a study of human T cells and chemical hapten exposure. Via MiXCR, TCRdb re-called the RACE reads, giving one row per CDR3 protein. The sample holds tens of thousands of distinct CDR3 sequences; 6.6% are singletons and the top ten take around 1.3%. This specimen was whole blood, taken in connection with sensitization to the hapten diphenylcyclopropenone (DPC). All receptors come from a woman aged 25 to 45 with alopecia areata. Some clones in this sample may be carry-over from other donors' samples. Both conserved end residues are part of each CDR3.

v_gene	CDR3aa
TRBV20-1	CSASLNDNQPQHF
TRBV20-1	CSARRGPGELFF
TRBV9	CASSGPGGPDTQYF
TRBV5-1	CASMVGGRTDTQYF
TRBV14	CASSQDDRYEQYF
TRBV2	CASSGLPAVVAGELFF
TRBV20-1	CSATSGGGNTEAFF
TRBV7-9	CASSPADREIRNQPQHF
TRBV20-1	CSAREGKQPQHF
TRBV5-1	CASSRGGTSQTGELFF
TRBV11-1	CASSFRFGEPYEQYF
TRBV24-1	CATSDARNPTDTQYF
TRBV12-3/TRBV12-4	CASSFRSGVGGTDTQYF
TRBV5-1	CASSTLTGGGANEQYF
TRBV6-6	CASSYQSGVNEQFF
TRBV3-1	CASTQNGGTVRPFF
TRBV12-3/TRBV12-4	CASSRDRIGNTIYF
TRBV5-1	CASSSQGDYGYTF
TRBV12-3/TRBV12-4	CASSSDEGSGYTF
TRBV20-1	CSARATGRSDQPQHF
TRBV12-3/TRBV12-4	CASSPERESNQPQHF
TRBV6-1	CASSEGQGAYGYTF
TRBV5-5	CASSLFLTGELFF
TRBV2	CASSEVGDTQYF
TRBV6-6	CASRPPSWGAPYGYTF
TRBV11-2	CASRASNTGELFF
TRBV6-5	CASGPGLNRETQYF
TRBV20-1	CSAPPLAGGPETQYF
TRBV20-1	CSARPAQRLAFF
TRBV10-2	CASRDTFSYEQYF
TRBV7-2	CASSLRLAHLADTQYF
TRBV11-1	CASSLRGAGRTEAFF
TRBV10-3	CAISESTDYNEQFF
TRBV7-8	CASSARRGQGRSNQPQHF
TRBV20-1	CSASPRASGICYEQYF
TRBV3-1	CASSQEARGNTEAFF
TRBV30	CAWSPPPGQGANTIYF
TRBV7-8	CASSLLTGNYGYTF
TRBV3-1	CASSQDSVRQETQYF
TRBV12-3/TRBV12-4	CASSSSGHQPQHF
TRBV18	CASSPHPRWETQYF
TRBV20-1	CSARDPREGINSPLHF
TRBV2	CASTPLELGETQYF
TRBV14	CASSQGEASPQHF
TRBV29-1	CSVVLQTGSYEQYF
TRBV7-2	CASSLIIGSGGSRETQYF
TRBV12-3/TRBV12-4	CASSPLSNSPLHF
TRBV6-2/TRBV6-3	CASSYKVSTGGYNEQFF
TRBV11-2	CASSLDQRDRDEKLFF